This T cell receptor beta chain appears in the sequencing data of a study of spatial heterogeneity in lung cancer. In TCRdb, the 5' RACE reads were re-called with MiXCR into one record per CDR3 protein. The top ten clones hold 42% of a sample with approximately 44,000 distinct CDR3 sequences, 12% of them seen once. Germline V CDR1 and CDR2: MDHEN, SYDVKM. With 6 bases removed from V and 4 bases from J, the gap between germline ends came to 18 bases. The CDR3 length is 15 residues. Time point here: sample taken at primary tumor resection. Unsorted whole RNA from tumor, nontumor lung or frozen PBMC underwent sequencing.

Material: PBMCs, obtained at surgery. The chain employs TRBV28 and TRBJ2-5; no firm D call. This TCR came from a female donor with early-stage non-small cell lung cancer. The CDR3 loop reads CASSLPGRPSETQYF. DNA for the CDR3: TGTGCCAGCAGCCTACCTGGACGTCCCTCAGAGACCCAGTACTTC.